The source of this TCR beta chain is a study of cytomegalovirus exposure and HLA in healthy donors. Background on the study: When 350 to 400 donors were genotyped, about 86% of them were found to fall in the Caucasian-associated ancestry cluster.

Per germline, CDR1 SQVTM and CDR2 ANQGSEA. V lost 1 base, J lost 3 bases, and 1 base stayed unmatched. The CDR3 has 13 residues. The primer mix had 60 Vbeta and 13 Jbeta primers. Some clones are missing from TCRdb's copy, which holds only in-frame ones; the method was immunoSEQ multiplex PCR. The top ten hold approximately 3.9% of the sample, which has about 130,000 clones, 70% to 80% seen once. This clonotype was obtained from a man aged 35 to 55 in good health and CMV-seropositive. The specimen sequenced was PBMCs. This chain uses TRBV29-1 with TRBJ2-7, with 9 bases that match TRBD1. Written as DNA, the CDR3 is TGCAGCGTTGAAGGGACAGGGGACTACGAGCAGTACTTC. Its protein is CSVEGTGDYEQYF.